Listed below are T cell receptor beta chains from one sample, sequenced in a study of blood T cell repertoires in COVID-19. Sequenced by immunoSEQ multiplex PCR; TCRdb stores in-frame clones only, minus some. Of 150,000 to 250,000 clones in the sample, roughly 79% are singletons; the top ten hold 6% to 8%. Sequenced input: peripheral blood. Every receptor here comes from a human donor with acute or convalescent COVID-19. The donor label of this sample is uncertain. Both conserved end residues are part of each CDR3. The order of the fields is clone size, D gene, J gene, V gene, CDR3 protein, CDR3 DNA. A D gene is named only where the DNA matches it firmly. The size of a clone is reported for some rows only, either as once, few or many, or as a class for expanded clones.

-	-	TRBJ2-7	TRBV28	CASSSSSRGQYF	TGTGCCAGCAGTTCCTCGTCCCGGGGGCAGTACTTC
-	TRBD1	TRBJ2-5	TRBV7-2	CASSSGQVLQETQYF	TGTGCCAGCAGCTCCGGACAGGTCTTACAAGAGACCCAGTACTTC
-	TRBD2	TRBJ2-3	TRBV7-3	CASSLAGEITDTQYF	TGTGCCAGCAGCCTAGCGGGAGAGATCACAGATACGCAGTATTTT
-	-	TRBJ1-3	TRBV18	CASSAGRDTGNTIYF	TGTGCCAGCTCAGCTGGCCGGGACACTGGAAACACCATATATTTT
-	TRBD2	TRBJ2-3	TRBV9	CASSVGAGELTDTQYF	TGTGCCAGCAGCGTAGGAGCGGGGGAGCTCACAGATACGCAGTATTTT
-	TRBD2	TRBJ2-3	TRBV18	CASSPGRAADTQYF	TGTGCCAGCTCACCCGGGAGGGCCGCAGATACGCAGTATTTT
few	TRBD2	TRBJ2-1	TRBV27	CASSLSPSGYNEQFF	TGTGCCAGCAGTTTGAGTCCTAGCGGATACAATGAGCAGTTCTTC
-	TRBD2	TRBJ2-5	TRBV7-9	CASSPTGTSGTETQYF	TGTGCCAGCAGCCCTACCGGGACTAGCGGGACGGAGACCCAGTACTTC
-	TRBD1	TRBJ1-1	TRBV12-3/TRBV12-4	CASSFQGDTEAFF	TGTGCCAGCAGCTTTCAGGGGGACACTGAAGCTTTCTTT
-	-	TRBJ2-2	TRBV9	CASSVGYGRNTGELFF	TGTGCCAGCAGCGTAGGATACGGGAGGAACACCGGGGAGCTGTTTTTT
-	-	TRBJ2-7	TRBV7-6	CASSSGHYEQYF	TGTGCCAGCAGCTCGGGACACTACGAGCAGTACTTC
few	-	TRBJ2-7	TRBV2	CASTREQGYEQYF	TGTGCCAGCACCCGGGAACAGGGCTACGAGCAGTACTTC
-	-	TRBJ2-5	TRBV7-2	CASSLGYRVYQETQYF	TGTGCCAGCAGCTTAGGCTACAGGGTGTACCAAGAGACCCAGTACTTC
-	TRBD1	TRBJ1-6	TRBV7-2	CASSAPGQGNNSPLHF	TGTGCCAGCAGCGCTCCGGGACAGGGAAACAATTCACCCCTCCACTTT
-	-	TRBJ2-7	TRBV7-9	CASSFRESSYEQYF	TGTGCCAGCAGCTTCCGGGAGTCATCCTACGAGCAGTACTTC
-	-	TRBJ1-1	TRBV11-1	CASSSPGTFNTEAFF	TGTGCCAGCAGCTCACCCGGGACTTTCAACACTGAAGCTTTCTTT
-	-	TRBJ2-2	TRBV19	CASRPGPSGTGELFF	TGTGCCAGTAGGCCTGGTCCCTCGGGCACCGGGGAGCTGTTTTTT
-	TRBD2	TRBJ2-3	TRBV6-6	CASSYSRAGGTDTQYF	TGTGCCAGCAGTTACTCGAGAGCGGGAGGGACAGATACGCAGTATTTT
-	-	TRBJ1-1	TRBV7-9	CASSRTVEAFF	TGTGCCAGCAGCAGGACAGTTGAAGCTTTCTTT
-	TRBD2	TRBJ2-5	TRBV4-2	CASSQTPSGGAQETQYF	TGTGCCAGCAGCCAAACTCCCTCGGGGGGGGCCCAAGAGACCCAGTACTTC